The next 15 T cell receptor beta chains were all read from a single sample in a study of PD-L1 blockade in urothelial cancer. This sample's time point: pretreatment peripheral blood. The method was immunoSEQ multiplex PCR; TCRdb's version includes in-frame clones alone and lacks a portion of them. Altogether tens of thousands of clones are present, roughly four fifths being singletons, with the ten largest covering 6.5% to 8.5%. Sequencing was performed on PBMCs, taken around atezolizumab (anti-PD-L1) treatment. The receptors derive from a man aged 60-69 years with urothelial cancer.

The J gene is TRBJ1-1, the V gene TRBV9; TRBD1 matches at 7 bases. J lost 5 bases, V lost 4 bases, and 8 bases had no gene match. The V gene's germline CDR1 is SGDLS and CDR2 YYNGEE. There are 14 residues in the CDR3. As DNA, the CDR3 is TGTGCCAGCAGCCTTCTTGACAGGGAGACTGAAGCTTTCTTT. Protein: CASSLLDRETEAFF.

V usage is TRBV5-1 and J usage is TRBJ1-2; TRBD1 agrees at 8 bases. The CDR3 consists of 13 residues. Germline values: CDR1 SGHRS, CDR2 YFSETQ. With 3 bases clipped from V and 8 bases from J, the junction kept 6 bases outside the gene matches. In DNA form, the CDR3 reads TGCGCCAGCAGCTCGGGGACAGGCGGCGGCTACACCTTC. Amino acids: CASSSGTGGGYTF.

V is TRBV6-1 and J is TRBJ2-3; possibly TRBD2 for D (5 bases). Germline CDR1 MNHNS, CDR2 SASEGT. Trimming removed 2 bases at V and 1 base at J, with 7 bases between. The CDR3 loop spans 14 amino acids. The chain's CDR3 is CASSEHSGTDTQYF. The CDR3 coding sequence is TGTGCCAGCAGTGAACATAGCGGCACAGATACGCAGTATTTT.

The chain has TRBV5-1 and TRBJ1-1; D is possibly TRBD1 (5 bases). Trimming shortened V by 0 bases and J by 1 base, and 10 bases separated the two germline ends. The CDR3 consists of 15 residues. Germline V CDR1 and CDR2: SGHRS, YFSETQ. CDR3 in DNA: TGCGCCAGCAGCTTGGCGGCAGGGTCGAACACTGAAGCTTTCTTT. Protein sequence: CASSLAAGSNTEAFF.

The J gene is TRBJ1-1, the V gene TRBV18; D is perhaps TRBD1 (5 bases). CDR3 size: 13 residues. CDR1 KGHSH and CDR2 LQKENI come from the germline V gene. V lost 2 bases to trimming and J lost 8 bases, with 12 bases between them. CDR3 in amino acids: CASSPGVRQEAFF. The CDR3 DNA reads as TGTGCCAGCTCACCAGGGGTCAGACAGGAAGCTTTCTTT.

This chain uses TRBV28 with TRBJ1-1; D is possibly TRBD1 (6 bases). CDR1 and CDR2 (germline): MDHEN, SYDVKM. Trimming removed 6 bases at V and 7 bases at J, with 18 bases between. CDR3 length equals 14 residues. CDR3 protein: CASRPPQGRHEAFF. CDR3 DNA sequence: TGTGCCAGCAGACCCCCACAGGGTAGGCATGAAGCTTTCTTT.

The chain recombines TRBV30 with TRBJ1-6; 7 nucleotides line up with TRBD1. J gave up 7 bases and V 0 bases, and 6 bases lay outside the gene matches. Per the germline V gene, CDR1 is GTSNPN and CDR2 is SVGIG (reference sequence). The CDR3 length is 15 residues. CDR3 sequence: CAWSVLDRTNSPLHF. CDR3 in DNA: TGTGCCTGGAGTGTCCTGGACAGGACCAATTCACCCCTCCACTTT.

This rearrangement joins TRBV28 to TRBJ1-2; D is ambiguous. Germline values: CDR1 MDHEN, CDR2 SYDVKM. V lost 8 bases and J 3 bases, leaving 16 bases between the germline ends. The CDR3 spans 14 residues. The CDR3 sequence is CASRTEDGDYGYTF. In nucleotides, the CDR3 is TGTGCCAGCCGAACTGAGGACGGGGACTATGGCTACACCTTC.

This clone appeared once. The genes are TRBV6-6 and TRBJ2-1; D is ambiguous. Germline lookup yields CDR1 MNHNY and CDR2 SVGAGI (reference sequence). The V and J ends lost 5 bases and 4 bases respectively, with 3 bases between them. CDR3 length equals 11 residues. Here the CDR3 DNA reads TGTGCCAGCAGTCCTTACAATGAGCAGTTCTTC. It encodes CASSPYNEQFF.

This clone was observed a few times. The chain has TRBV6-5 and TRBJ1-2; D gene uncertain. Germline loops: CDR1 MNHEY, CDR2 SVGAGI. The CDR3 is 13 amino acids. The V end lost 0 bases, the J end lost 3 bases, and 5 bases lay between the germline ends. CDR3 residues: CASSYSSYYGYTF. The CDR3 bases are TGTGCCAGCAGTTACTCAAGCTACTATGGCTACACCTTC.

V usage is TRBV2 and J usage is TRBJ1-5; D call uncertain. Germline V gives CDR1 SNHLY, CDR2 FYNNEI. The CDR3 spans 14 residues. Trimming cost V 0 bases and J 7 bases, with 10 bases left between them. CDR3 residues: CASSEAAGSQPQHF. CDR3 in DNA: TGTGCCAGCAGTGAAGCAGCAGGATCCCAGCCCCAGCATTTT.

This chain links TRBV10-1 with TRBJ2-3; perhaps TRBD1 as D (6 bases). The germline V gene encodes CDR1 WNHNN and CDR2 SYGVQD (reference sequence). This CDR3 contains 16 residues. The V gene lost 0 bases and the J gene lost 1 base, with 11 bases spanning the gap. This CDR3 is CASSESEAGGTDTQYF. The CDR3, as DNA: TGCGCCAGCAGTGAGTCGGAGGCAGGGGGCACAGATACGCAGTATTTT.

In its sample, this clone was seen a few times. The chain links TRBV2 to TRBJ2-7; D possibly corresponds to TRBD1 (6 bases). This CDR3 spans 15 amino acids. Per germline, CDR1 SNHLY and CDR2 FYNNEI. Trimming shortened V by 8 bases and J by 3 bases, and 20 bases separated the two germline ends. DNA for the CDR3: TGTGCCAGCCGCCTCAGGGGCCCCTCGGACTACGAGCAGTACTTC. Its protein is CASRLRGPSDYEQYF.

J is TRBJ2-7 and V is TRBV27; no clear D. The CDR3 runs 14 residues. Germline values: CDR1 MNHEY, CDR2 SMNVEV (reference sequence). Trimming shortened V by 5 bases and J by 2 bases, and 13 bases separated the two germline ends. CDR3 nucleotides: TGTGCCAGCAGTCACCGAGGAAGTGCCTACGAGCAGTACTTC. Its protein product is CASSHRGSAYEQYF.

There are a few counts of this clone. The chain links TRBV5-5 to TRBJ1-5, with 7 bases lining up with TRBD1. This CDR3 region has 14 residues. V was clipped by 2 bases and J by 2 bases; unmatched bases: 1. Germline CDR1 SGHKS, CDR2 YYEKEE (reference sequence). CDR3 bases: TGTGCCAGCAGCTTTGGACAGGGCAATCAGCCCCAGCATTTT. It encodes CASSFGQGNQPQHF.